This T cell receptor beta chain was documented in a study of blood T cells in healthy people across ages. This clonotype was observed a single time. This CDR3 is built from 15 residues. Germline CDR1 and CDR2: LGHDT and YNNKEL (reference sequence). V gave up 3 bases and J gave up 4 bases, with 16 bases separating them. The second PCR ran roughly 7 to 12 cycles with a sample-barcoded 5' primer and J-beta primers. From the 5' RACE reads, TCRdb called clonotypes with MiXCR, one entry per CDR3 protein. Among about 670,000 distinct CDR3 sequences listed, 40% to 45% were seen once. V usage is TRBV3-1 and J usage is TRBJ2-7; D is uncertain. This TCR was sampled from an elderly man in good health. The source material was blood. The CDR3 region has the DNA TGTGCCAGCAGCCACCGTCCGGGTCTTATATACGAGCAGTACTTC. As protein: CASSHRPGLIYEQYF.